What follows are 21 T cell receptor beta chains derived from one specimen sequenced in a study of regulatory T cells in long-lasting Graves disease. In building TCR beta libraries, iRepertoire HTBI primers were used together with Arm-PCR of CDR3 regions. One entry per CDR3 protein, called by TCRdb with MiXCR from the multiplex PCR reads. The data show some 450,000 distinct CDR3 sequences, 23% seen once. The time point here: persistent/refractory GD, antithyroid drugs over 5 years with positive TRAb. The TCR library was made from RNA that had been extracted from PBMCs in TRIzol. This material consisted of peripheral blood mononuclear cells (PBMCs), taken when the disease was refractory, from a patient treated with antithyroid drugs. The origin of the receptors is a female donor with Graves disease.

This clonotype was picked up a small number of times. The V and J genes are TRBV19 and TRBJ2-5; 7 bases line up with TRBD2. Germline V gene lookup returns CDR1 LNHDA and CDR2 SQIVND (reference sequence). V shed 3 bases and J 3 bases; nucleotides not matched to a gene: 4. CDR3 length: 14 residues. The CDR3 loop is CASSMREPKETQYF. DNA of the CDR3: TGTGCCAGTAGTATGCGGGAGCCTAAAGAGACCCAGTACTTC.

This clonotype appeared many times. CDR3 sequence (DNA): TGTGCCAGCAGTTTACGCCGATCTGAAGCTTTCTTT. Its translation: CASSLRRSEAFF. The chain recombines TRBV12-3 or TRBV12-4 with TRBJ1-1; D not certain. Trimming stripped 2 bases from V and 6 bases from J, with 7 bases between. The CDR3 contains 12 residues.

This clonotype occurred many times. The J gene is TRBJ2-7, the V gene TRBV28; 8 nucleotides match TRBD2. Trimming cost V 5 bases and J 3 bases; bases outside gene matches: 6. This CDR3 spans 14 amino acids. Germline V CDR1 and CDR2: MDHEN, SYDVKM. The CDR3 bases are TGTGCCAGCAGTGGGAGCGGGAGTTTCTACGAGCAGTACTTC. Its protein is CASSGSGSFYEQYF.

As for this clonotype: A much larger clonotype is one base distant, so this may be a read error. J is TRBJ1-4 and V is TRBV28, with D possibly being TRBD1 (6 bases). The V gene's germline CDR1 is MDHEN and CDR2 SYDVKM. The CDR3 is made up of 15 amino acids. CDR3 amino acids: CASSLLGQSNEKLVF. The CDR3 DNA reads TGTGCCAGCAGTCTTCTAGGACAGTCTAATGAAAAACTGGTTTTT.

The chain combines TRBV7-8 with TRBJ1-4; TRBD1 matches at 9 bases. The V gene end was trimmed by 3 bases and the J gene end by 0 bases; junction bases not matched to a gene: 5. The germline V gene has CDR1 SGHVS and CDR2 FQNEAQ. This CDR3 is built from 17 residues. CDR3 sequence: CASSFYRGPATNEKLFF. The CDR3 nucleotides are TGTGCCAGCAGCTTTTACAGGGGGCCCGCAACTAATGAAAAACTGTTTTTT.

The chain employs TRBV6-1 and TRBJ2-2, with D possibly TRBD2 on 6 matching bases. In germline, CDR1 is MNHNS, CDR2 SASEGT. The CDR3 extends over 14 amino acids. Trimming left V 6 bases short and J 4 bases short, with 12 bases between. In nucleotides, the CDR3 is TGTGCCAGCAGGCCTGCCGGGGGCACCGGGGAGCTGTTTTTT. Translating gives CASRPAGGTGELFF.

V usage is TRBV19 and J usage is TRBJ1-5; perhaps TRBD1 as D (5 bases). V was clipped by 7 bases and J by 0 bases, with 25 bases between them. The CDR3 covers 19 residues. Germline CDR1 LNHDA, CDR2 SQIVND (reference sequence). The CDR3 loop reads CASNQLGTARLYSNQPQHF. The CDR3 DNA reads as TGTGCCAGTAACCAGTTGGGGACCGCCCGCCTTTATAGCAATCAGCCCCAGCATTTT.

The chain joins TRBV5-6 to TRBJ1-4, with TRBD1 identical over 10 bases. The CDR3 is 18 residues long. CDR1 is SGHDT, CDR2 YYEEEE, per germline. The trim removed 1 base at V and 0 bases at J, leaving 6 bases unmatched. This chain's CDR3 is CASSLLGQGSATNEKLFF. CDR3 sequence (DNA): TGTGCCAGCAGCTTGCTGGGACAGGGGAGTGCAACTAATGAAAAACTGTTTTTT.

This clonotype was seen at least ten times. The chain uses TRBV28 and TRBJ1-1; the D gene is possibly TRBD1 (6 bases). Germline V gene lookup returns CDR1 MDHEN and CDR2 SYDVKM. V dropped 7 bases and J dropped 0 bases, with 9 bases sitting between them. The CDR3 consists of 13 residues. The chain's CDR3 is CASITGLNTEAFF. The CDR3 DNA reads TGTGCCAGCATCACAGGGCTGAACACTGAAGCTTTCTTT.

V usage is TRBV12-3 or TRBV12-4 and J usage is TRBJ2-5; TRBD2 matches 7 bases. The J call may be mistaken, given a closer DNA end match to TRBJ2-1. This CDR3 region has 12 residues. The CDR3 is CASSLTSHEQFF. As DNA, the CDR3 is TGTGCCAGCAGCCTGACTAGCCATGAGCAGTTCTTC.

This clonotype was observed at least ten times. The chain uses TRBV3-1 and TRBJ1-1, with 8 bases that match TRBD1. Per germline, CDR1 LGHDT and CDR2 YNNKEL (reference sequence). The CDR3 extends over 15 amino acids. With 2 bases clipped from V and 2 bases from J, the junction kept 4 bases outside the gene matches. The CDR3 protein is CASSQMSGGNTEAFF. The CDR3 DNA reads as TGTGCCAGCAGCCAAATGTCAGGGGGCAACACTGAAGCTTTCTTT. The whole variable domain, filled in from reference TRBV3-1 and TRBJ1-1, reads DTAVSQTPKYLVTQMGNDKSIKCEQNLGHDTMYWYKQDSKKFLKIMFSYNNKELIINETVPNRFSPKSPDKAHLNLHINSLELGDSAVYFCASSQMSGGNTEAFFGQGTRLTVV.

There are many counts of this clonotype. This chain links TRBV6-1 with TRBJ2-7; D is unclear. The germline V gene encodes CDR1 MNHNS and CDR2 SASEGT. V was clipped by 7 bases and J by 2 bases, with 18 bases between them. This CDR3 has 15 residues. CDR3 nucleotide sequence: TGTGCCAGCATTTCCGGGCCCACTAAACCCTACGAGCAGTACTTC. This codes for CASISGPTKPYEQYF.

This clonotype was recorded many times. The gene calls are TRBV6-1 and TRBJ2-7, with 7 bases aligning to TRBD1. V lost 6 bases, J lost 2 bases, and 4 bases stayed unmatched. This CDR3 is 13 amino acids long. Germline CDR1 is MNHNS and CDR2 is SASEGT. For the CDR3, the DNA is TGTGCCAGCAGATCCGGGACAGCCTACGAGCAGTACTTC. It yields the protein CASRSGTAYEQYF.

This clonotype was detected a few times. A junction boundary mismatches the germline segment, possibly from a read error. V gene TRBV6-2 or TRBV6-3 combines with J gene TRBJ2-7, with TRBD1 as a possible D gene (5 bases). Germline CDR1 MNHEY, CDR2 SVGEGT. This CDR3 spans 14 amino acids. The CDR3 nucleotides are TGTGTCAGCAGTTATGCAGGGTCCTCCTACGAGCAGTACTTC. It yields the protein CVSSYAGSSYEQYF.

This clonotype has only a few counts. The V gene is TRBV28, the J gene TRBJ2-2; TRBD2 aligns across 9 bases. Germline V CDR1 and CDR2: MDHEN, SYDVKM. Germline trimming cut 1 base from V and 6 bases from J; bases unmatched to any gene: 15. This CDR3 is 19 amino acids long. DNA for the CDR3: TGTGCCAGCAGTTTATTTGCGGGGTGGGGTAGCGGGAGCTCCGGGGAGCTGTTTTTT. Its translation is CASSLFAGWGSGSSGELFF.

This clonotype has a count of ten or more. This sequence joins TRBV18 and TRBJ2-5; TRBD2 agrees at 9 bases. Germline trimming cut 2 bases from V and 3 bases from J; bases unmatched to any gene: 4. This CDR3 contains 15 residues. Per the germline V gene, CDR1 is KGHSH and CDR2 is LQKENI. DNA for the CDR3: TGTGCCAGCTCACCAAGAGCGGGAGGTGAAGAGACCCAGTACTTC. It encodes CASSPRAGGEETQYF.

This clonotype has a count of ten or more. The CDR3 loop reads CASQTIQGFKETQYF. For the CDR3, the DNA is TGTGCCAGCCAAACCATACAGGGGTTTAAGGAGACCCAGTACTTC. The rearrangement joins TRBV28 to TRBJ2-5, with 7 bases matching TRBD1. With 8 bases clipped from V and 5 bases from J, the junction kept 14 bases outside the gene matches. This CDR3 comprises 15 residues. Germline values: CDR1 MDHEN, CDR2 SYDVKM.

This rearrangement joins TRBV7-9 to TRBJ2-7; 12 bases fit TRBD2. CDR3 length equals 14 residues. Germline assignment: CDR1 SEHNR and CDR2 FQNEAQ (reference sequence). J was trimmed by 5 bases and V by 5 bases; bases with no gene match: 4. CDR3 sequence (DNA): TGTGCCAGCAGCCGACTAGCGGGAGCACACGAGCAGTACTTC. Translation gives CASSRLAGAHEQYF.

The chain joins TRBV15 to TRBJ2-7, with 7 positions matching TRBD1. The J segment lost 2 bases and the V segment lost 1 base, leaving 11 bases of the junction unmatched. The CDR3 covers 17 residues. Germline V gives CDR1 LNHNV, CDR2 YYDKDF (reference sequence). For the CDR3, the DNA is TGTGCCACCAGCAGAGTGCCGGGAACAGGGGCGACCTACGAGCAGTACTTC. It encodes CATSRVPGTGATYEQYF.

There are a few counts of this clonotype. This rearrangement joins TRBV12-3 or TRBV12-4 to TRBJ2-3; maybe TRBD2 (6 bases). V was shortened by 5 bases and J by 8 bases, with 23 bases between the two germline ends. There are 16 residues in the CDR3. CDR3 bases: TGTGCCAGCAGTAGAACCGGGACTCAGCAGATAGTTACGCAGTATTTT. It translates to CASSRTGTQQIVTQYF.

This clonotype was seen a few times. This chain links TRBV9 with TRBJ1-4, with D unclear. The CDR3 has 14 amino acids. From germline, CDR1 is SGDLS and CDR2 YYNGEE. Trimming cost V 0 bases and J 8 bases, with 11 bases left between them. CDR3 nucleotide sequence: TGTGCCAGCAGCGTAGGCAGGATAGGAGAAAAACTGTTTTTT. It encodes CASSVGRIGEKLFF.